This TCR beta chain originates from a study of blood T cell repertoires in COVID-19. V trimming: 4 bases; J trimming: 2 bases; junction bases outside the gene matches: 8. The CDR3 extends over 16 amino acids. Germline V gene data show CDR1 as KGHDR and CDR2 as SFDVKD. Original processing methods: Amplified reference gene primers provided the basis for estimating nucleated cell counts. The data were produced by immunoSEQ multiplex PCR, yet TCRdb's version contains in-frame clones alone and is incomplete. V and J calls and clone size come straight from that table; D and trimming were deduced from the DNA. The data contain tens of thousands of clones, approximately 80% of them singletons.

This TCR came from a man aged 50-59 years with COVID-19, enrolled during active disease. This chain links TRBV24-1 with TRBJ2-3, with 7 bases matching TRBD1. Sample: peripheral blood. The CDR3 spells CATSDRRDSYTDTQYF. The CDR3 DNA follows: TGTGCCACCAGTGACCGCAGGGACAGTTACACAGATACGCAGTATTTT.